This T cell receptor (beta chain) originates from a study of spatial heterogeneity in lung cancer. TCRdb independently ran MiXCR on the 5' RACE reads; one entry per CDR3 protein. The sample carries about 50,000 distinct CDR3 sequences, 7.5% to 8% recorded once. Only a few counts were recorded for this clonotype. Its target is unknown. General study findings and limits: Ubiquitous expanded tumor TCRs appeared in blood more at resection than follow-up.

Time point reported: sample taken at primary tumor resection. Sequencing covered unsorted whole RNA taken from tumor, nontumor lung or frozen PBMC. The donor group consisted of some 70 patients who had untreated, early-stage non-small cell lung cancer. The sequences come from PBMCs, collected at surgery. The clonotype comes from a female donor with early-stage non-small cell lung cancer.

In DNA, the CDR3 is TGTGCCAGCAGATTCGACGACGAGCAGTACTTC. It encodes CASRFDDEQYF. The chain has TRBV28 and TRBJ2-7; D unresolved. Germline CDR1 reads MDHEN; CDR2 reads SYDVKM. The CDR3 is 11 residues long. Trimming removed 6 bases at V and 5 bases at J, with 8 bases between.